The 25 T cell receptor beta chains below all came from one sample that was sequenced in a study of blood T cell repertoires in COVID-19 (dated by TCRdb to 2019 to 2021). Library construction relied on the immunoSEQ multiplex PCR assay. What TCRdb holds here is the immuneACCESS table cut down to in-frame rearrangements. Part of the clones is not present; checked against another copy, under half of the missing clones reflect an unresolved V gene, and the others are unexplained. This sample holds under 450,000 clones; about 90% were observed only once. The ten largest clonotypes hold about 2.7% of the sample. The sequencing sample was made of PBMCs or T cells enriched from blood (not recorded which). Receptor source: a woman in her twenties or thirties who had recovered from COVID-19.

This clone was seen once. The chain is built from TRBV5-6 and TRBJ1-5; 7 bases line up with TRBD1. Unmatched junction bases numbered 6, after V lost 4 bases and J lost 5 bases. The CDR3 runs to 14 residues. Germline CDR1 is SGHDT and CDR2 is YYEEEE. CDR3 amino acids: CASSPTGIDQPQHF. The CDR3 nucleotides read TGTGCCAGCAGCCCGACAGGGATCGATCAGCCCCAGCATTTT.

The chain carries TRBV6-5 and TRBJ2-3, with unresolved D. V dropped 6 bases and J dropped 3 bases, with 10 bases sitting between them. The CDR3 sequence is 13 residues long. The V gene's germline CDR1 is MNHEY and CDR2 SVGAGI. The CDR3 sequence: CASRDDWTDTQYF. The CDR3 nucleotides are TGTGCCAGCAGAGACGACTGGACAGATACGCAGTATTTT.

The gene calls are TRBV7-9 and TRBJ2-5, with 8 nucleotides matching TRBD2. From germline, CDR1 is SEHNR and CDR2 FQNEAQ (reference sequence). V was clipped by 1 base and J by 4 bases; unmatched bases: 11. The CDR3 is made up of 17 amino acids. This CDR3 reads CASSLELFGGVGETQYF. The DNA for the CDR3 is TGTGCCAGCAGCTTAGAATTGTTCGGGGGGGTTGGAGAGACCCAGTACTTC.

CDR3 region: CASSLAGNSYGYTF. DNA for the CDR3: TGTGCCAGCAGCTTGGCCGGGAATAGCTATGGCTACACCTTC. The V call is TRBV7-9, the J call TRBJ1-2; D remains unclear. The germline V gene encodes CDR1 SEHNR and CDR2 FQNEAQ (reference sequence). Between the trimmed V and J ends, which lost 3 bases and 4 bases, there was a span of 12 bases. The CDR3 runs to 14 residues.

The genes are TRBV27 and TRBJ1-5, with a tentative D call TRBD1 (6 bases). This CDR3 has 16 amino acids. The V end lost 5 bases, the J end lost 5 bases, and 19 bases lay between the germline ends. Per germline, CDR1 MNHEY and CDR2 SMNVEV (reference sequence). The CDR3 nucleotides are TGTGCCAGCAGTCTTTGGGGGGGCTTATTTGATCAGCCCCAGCATTTT. Translated: CASSLWGGLFDQPQHF.

The chain has TRBV6-5 and TRBJ1-3; maybe TRBD1 (5 bases). Trimming pared 6 bases from V and 0 bases from J, leaving 12 bases between. The CDR3 sequence is 15 residues long. From germline, CDR1 is MNHEY and CDR2 SVGAGI. Written as DNA, the CDR3 is TGTGCCAGCAGCCCCAGGGCTAACTCTGGAAACACCATATATTTT. Amino acid sequence: CASSPRANSGNTIYF.

The chain uses TRBV7-9 and TRBJ2-1; the match to TRBD2 covers 7 bases. CDR3 length equals 16 residues. V gave up 5 bases and J gave up 5 bases; unmatched junction bases: 12. Germline CDR1 reads SEHNR; CDR2 reads FQNEAQ (reference sequence). CDR3 protein: CASSPRSGVHDNEQFF. The DNA of the CDR3 is TGTGCCAGCAGCCCAAGAAGCGGGGTCCATGACAATGAGCAGTTCTTC. Variable domain in full (rest from reference TRBV7-9 and TRBJ2-1): DTGVSQNPRHKITKRGQNVTFRCDPISEHNRLYWYRQTLGQGPEFLTYFQNEAQLEKSRLLSDRFSAERPKGSFSTLEIQRTEQGDSAMYLCASSPRSGVHDNEQFFGPGTRLTVL.

The V call is TRBV19, the J call TRBJ2-5; tentatively, D is TRBD2 (7 bases). Looked up from germline, CDR1 is LNHDA and CDR2 is SQIVND (reference sequence). V was cut by 6 bases and J by 5 bases, with 28 bases left in between. The CDR3 totals 18 residues. The CDR3 region is CASSVDSARGGVEETQYF. In DNA form, the CDR3 reads TGTGCCAGTAGCGTGGACAGCGCAAGGGGAGGGGTGGAGGAGACCCAGTACTTC.

V and J are TRBV25-1 and TRBJ2-7; 7 bases fit TRBD1. The CDR3 spans 17 residues. Germline V gene data show CDR1 as MGHDK and CDR2 as SYGVNS. J lost 5 bases, V lost 4 bases, and 17 bases had no gene match. The CDR3 here is CASSGGDREGLRNEQYF. The CDR3 DNA follows: TGTGCCAGCAGTGGGGGCGACAGGGAAGGCTTACGAAACGAGCAGTACTTC.

The rearrangement links TRBV19 to TRBJ1-5; D is undetermined. The CDR3 spans 13 residues. Trimming removed 5 bases from V and 5 bases from J, with 10 bases in between. Germline-derived CDR1 and CDR2 are LNHDA and SQIVND (reference sequence). The CDR3 coding sequence is TGTGCCAGTAGTTCCGGGATTTATCAGCCCCAGCATTTT. This gives the protein CASSSGIYQPQHF.

This chain joins TRBV9 and TRBJ2-2; 9 bases fit TRBD2. The CDR3 sequence is 15 residues long. With V trimmed by 3 bases and J by 4 bases, 4 bases remained unmatched. CDR1 and CDR2 from the germline V gene are SGDLS and YYNGEE. The CDR3 sequence: CASSGGLATTGELFF. The CDR3 bases are TGTGCCAGCAGCGGGGGACTAGCCACCACCGGGGAGCTGTTTTTT.

This clone was observed a single time. The CDR3 region has the DNA TGTGCCAGTAGTCTCCGGGTTGATGCGAACACTGAAGCTTTCTTT. This gives the protein CASSLRVDANTEAFF. The chain couples TRBV19 to TRBJ1-1; D uncertain. CDR3 length equals 15 residues. CDR1 is LNHDA and CDR2 is SQIVND in the germline V gene (reference sequence). V lost 5 bases, J lost 1 base, and 14 bases lay in between.

This clone has only one observation. The rearrangement uses TRBV19 and TRBJ2-2; 8 bases map to TRBD2. Germline-derived CDR1 and CDR2 are LNHDA and SQIVND (reference sequence). With 3 bases clipped from V and 8 bases from J, the junction kept 11 bases outside the gene matches. CDR3 length: 16 amino acids. CDR3 residues: CASSMRAGAYPGELFF. The CDR3 DNA is TGTGCCAGTAGTATGAGAGCGGGGGCCTATCCGGGGGAGCTGTTTTTT.

The chain joins TRBV7-9 to TRBJ2-7; 9 bases match TRBD2. The CDR3 is 15 amino acids. From germline, CDR1 is SEHNR and CDR2 FQNEAQ (reference sequence). V shed 5 bases and J 4 bases; nucleotides not matched to a gene: 9. CDR3 nucleotide sequence: TGTGCCAGCAGCCCCCCCGAGCGGGAGGTTTACGAGCAGTACTTC. It encodes CASSPPEREVYEQYF.

The V and J genes are TRBV18 and TRBJ2-1; TRBD2 aligns across 12 bases. The germline V gene encodes CDR1 KGHSH and CDR2 LQKENI. The length of the CDR3 is 16 residues. J was trimmed by 4 bases and V by 5 bases; bases with no gene match: 6. Written as DNA, the CDR3 is TGTGCCAGCTCATCATCGACTAGCGGGGGTTACAATGAGCAGTTCTTC. The encoded protein is CASSSSTSGGYNEQFF.

This clone was detected only once. The chain couples TRBV28 to TRBJ2-3; D is unresolved. The CDR3 extends over 15 amino acids. V shed 4 bases and J shed 0 bases, with 11 bases lying between them. The germline V gene has CDR1 MDHEN and CDR2 SYDVKM. CDR3 DNA: TGTGCCAGCAGTTCCCCCTCCTTTAGCACAGATACGCAGTATTTT. Amino acids: CASSSPSFSTDTQYF.

This sequence joins TRBV4-2 and TRBJ1-2; D may be TRBD1 (5 bases). The CDR3 extends over 16 amino acids. Trimming took off 0 bases at V and 4 bases at J, with 15 bases between the two ends. The V gene's germline CDR1 is LGHNA and CDR2 YNFKEQ. In DNA, the CDR3 is TGTGCCAGCAGCCAAGATCTATTCGACAGCCCCTATGGCTACACCTTC. Encoded protein: CASSQDLFDSPYGYTF.

The rearrangement joins TRBV28 to TRBJ2-4; tentative D call: TRBD2 (6 bases). CDR1 is MDHEN and CDR2 is SYDVKM in the germline V gene. The CDR3 has 14 residues. V lost 3 bases and J lost 1, with 7 bases in between. The chain's CDR3 is CASSFRGAKNIQYF. CDR3 nucleotide sequence: TGTGCCAGCAGTTTCCGGGGGGCCAAAAACATTCAGTACTTC.

The gene calls are TRBV3-1 (or the pseudogene TRBV3-2) and TRBJ2-1; D is possibly TRBD2 (6 bases). The ends were cut back, 2 bases at V and 8 bases at J, with 16 bases in the middle. Per the germline V gene, CDR1 is LGHDT and CDR2 is YNNKEL (reference sequence). This CDR3 region has 15 residues. The CDR3: CASSQPGLRTDEQFF. The CDR3 DNA reads as TGTGCCAGCAGCCAACCGGGACTCCGTACGGATGAGCAGTTCTTC.

The J gene is TRBJ1-5, the V gene TRBV7-9; 7 bases agree with TRBD1. J was trimmed by 3 bases and V by 3 bases; bases with no gene match: 11. Germline CDR1 and CDR2: SEHNR and FQNEAQ (reference sequence). The CDR3 is 17 amino acids. The DNA of the CDR3 is TGTGCCAGCAGCTTTACAGGGGCCACTAGGAACAATCAGCCCCAGCATTTT. Translating gives CASSFTGATRNNQPQHF.

The CDR3 nucleotides read TGTGCCAGCGAACCGGGACAGGGCGGCACTGAAGCTTTCTTT. This gives the protein CASEPGQGGTEAFF. The chain is built from TRBV6-5 and TRBJ1-1; 9 bases are shared with TRBD1. Germline values: CDR1 MNHEY, CDR2 SVGAGI. The CDR3 is 14 amino acids. V shed 8 bases, J shed 4 bases, and the junction held 8 bases outside the gene matches.

This clone was found many times. The CDR3 sequence: CASSQSGGAVSPLHF. The CDR3 nucleotides are TGTGCCAGCAGTCAATCAGGGGGCGCTGTTTCACCCCTCCACTTT. This rearrangement joins TRBV6-5 to TRBJ1-6; 8 bases map to TRBD1. Germline lookup yields CDR1 MNHEY and CDR2 SVGAGI. The CDR3 contains 15 residues. V was clipped by 5 bases and J by 9 bases; unmatched bases: 9.

The chain carries TRBV6-6 and TRBJ1-4, with 8 bases that match TRBD1. This CDR3 has 15 residues. Germline V lookup: CDR1 MNHNY, CDR2 SVGAGI (reference sequence). J lost 5 bases, V lost 2 bases, and 4 bases had no gene match. The DNA for the CDR3 is TGTGCCAGCAGTTACAGTGACAGGGGAAATGAAAAACTGTTTTTT. Translation: CASSYSDRGNEKLFF.

This chain uses TRBV18 with TRBJ2-2, with 14 nucleotides matching TRBD2. V lost 5 bases, J lost 3 bases, and 8 bases stayed unmatched. CDR3 length: 18 residues. Germline CDR1 KGHSH, CDR2 LQKENI. CDR3 in amino acids: CASSSRLAGGPDTGELFF. CDR3 in DNA: TGTGCCAGCTCAAGCCGACTAGCGGGGGGGCCTGACACCGGGGAGCTGTTTTTT. The whole variable domain, remainder taken from reference TRBV18 and TRBJ2-2, is NAGVMQNPRHLVRRRGQEARLRCSPMKGHSHVYWYRQLPEEGLKFMVYLQKENIIDESGMPKERFSAEFPKEGPSILRIQQVVRGDSAAYFCASSSRLAGGPDTGELFFGEGSRLTVL.

The CDR3 bases are TGTGCCAGCAGTGGAGGGACAGGGTCCCACAATGAGCAGTTCTTC. Residues: CASSGGTGSHNEQFF. J is TRBJ2-1 and V is TRBV6-4, with TRBD1 matching 9 bases. Germline CDR1 is MRHNA and CDR2 is SNTAGT. The J segment lost 5 bases and the V segment lost 4 bases, leaving 6 bases of the junction unmatched. This CDR3 is 15 amino acids long.